The clone carrying this T cell receptor beta chain was counted a single time. Its antigen is not known. There are 14 residues in the CDR3. The V end lost 3 bases, the J end lost 2 bases, and 13 bases lay between the germline ends. Germline-derived CDR1 and CDR2 are DFQATT and SNEGSKA (reference sequence). Here immunoSEQ multiplex PCR was the method, and the copy in TCRdb shows in-frame clones only, minus some. The table lists almost 70,000 clones, 80% of them singletons. This sample stems from a study of T cell responses to AZD1222 COVID-19 vaccine. Study conclusions and caveats: After two AZD1222 doses, spike-specific TCR breadth and depth rose versus day 0. Donors, mostly white British, included more females; clonal diversity was possibly underestimated. Regions left unmutated in variants are reportedly the target of nearly half of spike-specific TCRs.

The sequencing here drew on peripheral blood, taken 28 days after the second AZD1222 dose. V is TRBV20-1 and J is TRBJ1-2; maybe TRBD1 (5 bases). The receptor's source is an adult who received the AZD1222 COVID-19 vaccine. CDR3 loop: CSASGREANYGYTF. The CDR3 DNA reads as TGCAGTGCTAGTGGCAGGGAAGCGAACTATGGCTACACCTTC.